Below are 9 T cell receptor beta chains sequenced from a single sample in a study of T cell changes during pregnancy in multiple sclerosis. TCRdb's copy holds only in-frame clones and misses some; the assay was immunoSEQ multiplex PCR. The table includes about 39,000 clones, 88% detected once. The starting material was CD8+ T cells from peripheral blood mononuclear cells, obtained in the first trimester of pregnancy. The receptor source for this set is a female donor with multiple sclerosis, enrolled in a pregnancy study.

V gene TRBV27 combines with J gene TRBJ1-2, with D uncertain. The CDR3 spans 13 residues. The V gene lost 2 bases and the J gene lost 6 bases, with 10 bases spanning the gap. Looked up from germline, CDR1 is MNHEY and CDR2 is SMNVEV (reference sequence). CDR3 nucleotides: TGTGCCAGCAGTTTAGGTTCTAGCGATGGCTACACCTTC. The encoded protein is CASSLGSSDGYTF.

By proportion, this clone is medium-sized. The rearrangement links TRBV6-7 to TRBJ1-2; D unclear. TRBV6-7 is an open reading frame, and its role is uncertain. The V and J ends lost 6 bases and 5 bases respectively, with 19 bases between them. The CDR3 consists of 15 residues. DNA of the CDR3: TGTGCCAGCAGCCCCGGACGGGGATTCGATTATGGCTACACCTTC. It is translated as CASSPGRGFDYGYTF.

The chain couples TRBV23-1 to TRBJ1-6, with D perhaps TRBD1 (5 bases). TRBV23-1 qualifies as an ORF whose function is uncertain. The CDR3 spans 16 residues. V lost 9 bases, J lost 11 bases, and 26 bases lay in between. The CDR3 nucleotides read TGCGCCAGTCCGGACCTGGGCGGGGGGGGAAATCCACCCCTCCACTTT. It is translated as CASPDLGGGGNPPLHF.

This chain connects TRBV21-1 to TRBJ2-3; the D segment call TRBD2 is taken from the table without a DNA check. TRBV21-1 is a pseudogene locus. CDR3 size: 18 residues. CDR3 amino acids: CASSKGRGASGGADTQYF. For the CDR3, the DNA is TGTGCCAGCAGCAAAGGTCGTGGCGCTAGCGGGGGGGCAGATACGCAGTATTTT.

The CDR3 loop is CASARGLVYEQYF. CDR3 bases: TGTGCCAGCGCAAGGGGGCTTGTATACGAGCAGTACTTC. The rearrangement links TRBV19 to TRBJ2-7; 7 positions agree with TRBD1. This CDR3 region has 13 residues. Germline values: CDR1 LNHDA, CDR2 SQIVND (reference sequence). J gave up 4 bases and V 9 bases, and 9 bases lay outside the gene matches. The full variable domain, rest sourced from reference TRBV19 and TRBJ2-7, is DGGITQSPKYLFRKEGQNVTLSCEQNLNHDAMYWYRQDPGQGLRLIYYSQIVNDFQKGDIAEGYSVSREKKESFPLTVTSAQKNPTAFYLCASARGLVYEQYFGPGTRLTVT.

This chain connects TRBV30 to TRBJ2-7; weak D call: TRBD1 (5 bases). Deletions cut 2 bases from V and 2 bases from J, with 13 bases between. The CDR3 sequence is 14 residues long. Germline V gene lookup returns CDR1 GTSNPN and CDR2 SVGIG (reference sequence). CDR3 sequence reads: CAWSKGAQPYEQYF. The CDR3 nucleotides read TGTGCCTGGAGTAAAGGGGCTCAGCCCTACGAGCAGTACTTC. The full variable domain, completed using reference TRBV30 and TRBJ2-7, is SQTIHQWPATLVQPVGSPLSLECTVEGTSNPNLYWYRQAAGRGLQLLFYSVGIGQISSEVPQNLSASRPQDRQFILSSKKLLLSDSGFYLCAWSKGAQPYEQYFGPGTRLTVT.

The chain recombines TRBV19 with TRBJ1-2; weak D call: TRBD1 (5 bases). V lost 4 bases to trimming and J lost 8 bases, with 5 bases between them. The CDR3 has 10 amino acids. The germline CDR1 and CDR2 sequences are LNHDA and SQIVND (reference sequence). DNA of the CDR3: TGTGCCAGTAGTAGGGGCGGCTACACCTTC. Translation: CASSRGGYTF.

The chain uses TRBV6-5 and TRBJ2-3, with 9 bases aligning to TRBD2. Trimming at V came to 2 bases and at J to 5 bases, leaving 2 bases not matched to a gene. Germline lookup yields CDR1 MNHEY and CDR2 SVGAGI. The CDR3 has 14 residues. CDR3 in DNA: TGTGCCAGCAGTTACGGACTAGCGATAGATACGCAGTATTTT. Amino acids: CASSYGLAIDTQYF.

DNA for the CDR3: TGTGCCAGCAGCTCCCCGACAGCACTCTACGAGCAGTACTTC. It yields the protein CASSSPTALYEQYF. The chain uses TRBV7-9 and TRBJ2-7; D may be TRBD1 (5 bases). CDR1 is SEHNR and CDR2 is FQNEAQ in the germline V gene (reference sequence). This CDR3 comprises 14 residues. Trimming took off 4 bases at V and 3 bases at J, with 13 bases between the two ends.